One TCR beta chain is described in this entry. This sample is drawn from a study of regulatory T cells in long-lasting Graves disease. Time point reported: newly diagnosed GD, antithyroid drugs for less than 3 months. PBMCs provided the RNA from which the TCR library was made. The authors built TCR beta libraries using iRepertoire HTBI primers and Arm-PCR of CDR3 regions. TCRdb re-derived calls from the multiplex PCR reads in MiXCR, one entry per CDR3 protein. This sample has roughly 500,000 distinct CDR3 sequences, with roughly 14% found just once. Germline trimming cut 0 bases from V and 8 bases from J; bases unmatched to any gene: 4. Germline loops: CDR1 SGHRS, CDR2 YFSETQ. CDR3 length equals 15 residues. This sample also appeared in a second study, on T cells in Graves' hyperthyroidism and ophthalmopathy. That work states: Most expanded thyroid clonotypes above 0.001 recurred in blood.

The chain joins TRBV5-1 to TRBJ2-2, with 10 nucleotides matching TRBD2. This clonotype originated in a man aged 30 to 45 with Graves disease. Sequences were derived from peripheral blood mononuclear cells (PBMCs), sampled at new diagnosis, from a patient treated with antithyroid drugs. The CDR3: CASSLVGTSEGELFF. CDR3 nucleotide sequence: TGCGCCAGCAGCTTGGTGGGGACTAGCGAAGGGGAGCTGTTTTTT.